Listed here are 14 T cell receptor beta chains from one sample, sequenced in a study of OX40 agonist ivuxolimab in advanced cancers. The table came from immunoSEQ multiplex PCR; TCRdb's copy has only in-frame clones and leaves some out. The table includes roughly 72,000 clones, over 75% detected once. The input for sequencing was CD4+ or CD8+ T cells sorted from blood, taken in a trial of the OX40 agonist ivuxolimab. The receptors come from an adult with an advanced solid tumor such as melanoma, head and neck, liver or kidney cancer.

This chain's CDR3 is CASRGLAGRDEQFF. The CDR3, as DNA: TGTGCCAGCCGGGGGCTAGCGGGACGGGATGAGCAGTTCTTC. The chain recombines TRBV11-1 with TRBJ2-1, with 9 bases identical to TRBD2. V lost 8 bases, J lost 8 bases, and 10 bases stayed unmatched. Germline V gives CDR1 SGHAT, CDR2 FQDESV (reference sequence). The CDR3 contains 14 residues.

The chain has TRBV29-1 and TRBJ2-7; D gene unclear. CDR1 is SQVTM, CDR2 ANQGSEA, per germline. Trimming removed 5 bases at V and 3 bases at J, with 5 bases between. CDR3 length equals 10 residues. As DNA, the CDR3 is TGCAGCGTTTTTGACTACGAGCAGTACTTC. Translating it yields CSVFDYEQYF.

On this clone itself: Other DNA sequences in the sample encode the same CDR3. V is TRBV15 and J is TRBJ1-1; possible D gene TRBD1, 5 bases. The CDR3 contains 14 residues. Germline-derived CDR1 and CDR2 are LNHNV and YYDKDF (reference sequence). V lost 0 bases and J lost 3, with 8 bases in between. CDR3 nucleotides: TGTGCCACCAGCAGAGATGGGGGGTACACTGAAGCTTTCTTT. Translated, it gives CATSRDGGYTEAFF.

CDR3 in DNA: TGTGCCAGTACACAGCGAGGGGGGGCCTTCCCTCTACGCACAGATACGCAGTATTTT. This sequence encodes CASTQRGGAFPLRTDTQYF. J is TRBJ2-3 and V is TRBV19, with TRBD2 as a possible D gene (7 bases). Trimming took 7 bases from V and 1 from J, leaving 27 bases between them. The germline gives CDR1 LNHDA, CDR2 SQIVND (reference sequence). The CDR3 loop spans 19 amino acids.

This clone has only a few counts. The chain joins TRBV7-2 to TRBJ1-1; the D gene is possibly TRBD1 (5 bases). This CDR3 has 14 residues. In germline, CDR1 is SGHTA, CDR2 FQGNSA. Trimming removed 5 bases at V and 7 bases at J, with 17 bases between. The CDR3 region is CASSPGWQNVEAFF. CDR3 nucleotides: TGTGCCAGCAGCCCAGGGTGGCAGAACGTTGAAGCTTTCTTT.

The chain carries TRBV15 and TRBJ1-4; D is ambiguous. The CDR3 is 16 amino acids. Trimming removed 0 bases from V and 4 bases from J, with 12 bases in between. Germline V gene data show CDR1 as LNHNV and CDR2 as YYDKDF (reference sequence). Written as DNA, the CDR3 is TGTGCCACCAGCAGAGATTCACTGGGAGTTAATGAAAAACTGTTTTTT. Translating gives CATSRDSLGVNEKLFF.

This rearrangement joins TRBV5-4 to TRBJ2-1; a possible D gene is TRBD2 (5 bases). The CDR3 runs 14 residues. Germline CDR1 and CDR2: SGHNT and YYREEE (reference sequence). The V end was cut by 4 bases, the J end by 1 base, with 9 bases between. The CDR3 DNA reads TGTGCCAGCAGCCTCCTAGCTTCCTACAATGAGCAGTTCTTC. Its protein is CASSLLASYNEQFF.

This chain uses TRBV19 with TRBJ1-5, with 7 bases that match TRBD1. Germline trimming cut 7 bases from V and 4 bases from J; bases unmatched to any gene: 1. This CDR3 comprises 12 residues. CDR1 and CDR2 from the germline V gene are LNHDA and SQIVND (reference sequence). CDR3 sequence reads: CASKQGNQPQHF. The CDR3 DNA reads TGTGCCAGTAAACAGGGGAATCAGCCCCAGCATTTT. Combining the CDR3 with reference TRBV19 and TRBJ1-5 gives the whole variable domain DGGITQSPKYLFRKEGQNVTLSCEQNLNHDAMYWYRQDPGQGLRLIYYSQIVNDFQKGDIAEGYSVSREKKESFPLTVTSAQKNPTAFYLCASKQGNQPQHFGDGTRLSIL.

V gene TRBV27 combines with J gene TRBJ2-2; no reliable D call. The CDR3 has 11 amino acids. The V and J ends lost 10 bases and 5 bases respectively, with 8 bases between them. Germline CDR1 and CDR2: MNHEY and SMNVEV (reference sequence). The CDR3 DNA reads TGTGCCACAGGAATTACCGGGGAGCTGTTTTTT. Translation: CATGITGELFF.

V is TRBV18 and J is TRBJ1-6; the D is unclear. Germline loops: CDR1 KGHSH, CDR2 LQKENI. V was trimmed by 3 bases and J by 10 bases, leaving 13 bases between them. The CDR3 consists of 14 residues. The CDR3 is CASSPRSNNSPLHF. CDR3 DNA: TGTGCCAGCTCACCGAGGTCAAACAACTCACCCCTCCACTTT.

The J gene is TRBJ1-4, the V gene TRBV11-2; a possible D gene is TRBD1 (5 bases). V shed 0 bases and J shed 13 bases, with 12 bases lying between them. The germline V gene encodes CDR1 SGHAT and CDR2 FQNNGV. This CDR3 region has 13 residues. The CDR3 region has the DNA TGTGCCAGCAGCTTAGAGGCGGATGGGGGACTGTTTTTT. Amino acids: CASSLEADGGLFF. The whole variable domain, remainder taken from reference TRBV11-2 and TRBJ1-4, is EAGVAQSPRYKIIEKRQSVAFWCNPISGHATLYWYQQILGQGPKLLIQFQNNGVVDDSQLPKDRFSAERLKGVDSTLKIQPAKLEDSAVYLCASSLEADGGLFFGSGTQLSVL.

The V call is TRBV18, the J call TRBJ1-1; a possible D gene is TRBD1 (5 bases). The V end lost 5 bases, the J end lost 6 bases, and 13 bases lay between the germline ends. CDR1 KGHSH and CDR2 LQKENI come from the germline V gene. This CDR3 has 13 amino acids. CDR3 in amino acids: CASSSEGSAEAFF. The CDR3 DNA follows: TGTGCCAGCTCAAGCGAGGGGAGCGCTGAAGCTTTCTTT.

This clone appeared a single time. This chain's CDR3 is CASSLGAGEGTDTQYF. As DNA, the CDR3 is TGTGCCAGCAGCTTAGGAGCGGGGGAGGGCACAGATACGCAGTATTTT. The chain couples TRBV7-3 to TRBJ2-3, with TRBD2 identical over 8 bases. Germline lookup yields CDR1 SGHTA and CDR2 FQGTGA. V was pared by 2 bases and J by 1 base, with 5 bases of the junction left unmatched. This CDR3 contains 16 residues.

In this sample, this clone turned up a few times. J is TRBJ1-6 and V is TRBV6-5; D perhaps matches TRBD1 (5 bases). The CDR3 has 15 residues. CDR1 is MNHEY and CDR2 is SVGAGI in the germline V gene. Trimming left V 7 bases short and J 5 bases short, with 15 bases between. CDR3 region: CASNPGGLDNSPLHF. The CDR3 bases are TGTGCCAGCAACCCCGGGGGGTTGGATAATTCACCCCTCCACTTT.